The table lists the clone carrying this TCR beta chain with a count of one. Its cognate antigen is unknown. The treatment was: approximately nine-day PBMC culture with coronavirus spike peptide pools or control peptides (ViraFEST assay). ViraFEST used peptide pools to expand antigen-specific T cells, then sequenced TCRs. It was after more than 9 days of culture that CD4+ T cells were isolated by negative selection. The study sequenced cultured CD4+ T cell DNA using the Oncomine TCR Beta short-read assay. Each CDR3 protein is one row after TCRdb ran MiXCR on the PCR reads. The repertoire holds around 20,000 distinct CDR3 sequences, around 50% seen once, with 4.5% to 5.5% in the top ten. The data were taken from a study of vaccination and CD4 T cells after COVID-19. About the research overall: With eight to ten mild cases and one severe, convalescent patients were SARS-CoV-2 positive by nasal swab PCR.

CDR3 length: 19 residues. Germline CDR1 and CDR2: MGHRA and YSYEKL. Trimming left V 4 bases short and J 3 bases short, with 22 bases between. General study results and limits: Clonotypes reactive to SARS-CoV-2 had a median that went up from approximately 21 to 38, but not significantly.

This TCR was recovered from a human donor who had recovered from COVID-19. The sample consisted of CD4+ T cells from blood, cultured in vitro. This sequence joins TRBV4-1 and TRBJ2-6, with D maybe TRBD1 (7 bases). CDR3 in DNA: TGCGCCAGCAGCCTTCGACAGGGAGGCTTAGCCGGTGGGGCCAACGTCCTGACTTTC. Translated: CASSLRQGGLAGGANVLTF.